This entry lists 20 T cell receptor beta chains sequenced from one sample in a study of cytomegalovirus exposure and HLA in healthy donors. This PCR relied on a set of 60 Vbeta primers and 13 Jbeta primers. The assay was immunoSEQ multiplex PCR, and TCRdb's table has in-frame clones only and misses some. Counted here are under 110,000 clones, roughly 76% occurring once; the ten biggest clones make up 4.1%. Sequencing input: PBMCs. The receptors derive from a man in his forties in good health and CMV-seronegative.

V usage is TRBV4-1 and J usage is TRBJ1-5; 9 nucleotides agree with TRBD1. Unmatched junction bases numbered 9, after V lost 5 bases and J lost 7 bases. The CDR3 consists of 15 residues. Germline assignment: CDR1 MGHRA and CDR2 YSYEKL. The CDR3 loop is CASSLRTGEAQPQHF. The CDR3, as DNA: TGCGCCAGCAGCTTACGGACAGGGGAGGCCCAGCCCCAGCATTTT.

The J gene is TRBJ1-4, the V gene TRBV21-1; the listed D gene, TRBD1, was not tested against the DNA. TRBV21-1 is shown as a pseudogene. The CDR3 covers 18 residues. CDR3 sequence reads: CASSKAKAGGDRGEKLFF. The CDR3 nucleotides read TGTGCCAGCAGCAAAGCTAAGGCAGGGGGCGACCGTGGAGAAAAACTGTTTTTT.

This rearrangement joins TRBV7-8 to TRBJ1-2; no definite D call. The V end was cut by 3 bases, the J end by 8 bases, with 10 bases between. This CDR3 region has 12 residues. Germline assignment: CDR1 SGHVS and CDR2 FQNEAQ. The CDR3 here is CASSLERRGYTF. DNA for the CDR3: TGTGCCAGCAGCTTGGAGCGTCGCGGCTACACCTTC. Looking up the rest from reference TRBV7-8 and TRBJ1-2 gives the full variable domain: GAGVSQSPRYKVAKRGQDVALRCDPISGHVSLFWYQQALGQGPEFLTYFQNEAQLDKSGLPSDRFFAERPEGSVSTLKIQRTQQEDSAVYLCASSLERRGYTFGSGTRLTVV.

V and J are TRBV5-8 and TRBJ1-5, with 7 nucleotides matching TRBD1. CDR3 length: 14 amino acids. The V and J ends lost 7 bases and 6 bases, in that order; junction bases with no gene match: 10. CDR1 is SGHTS and CDR2 is YDEGEE in the germline V gene. CDR3 amino acids: CASHLQGTGQPQHF. The CDR3 DNA follows: TGTGCCAGCCACCTACAGGGGACGGGTCAGCCCCAGCATTTT. The full variable domain, with the rest looked up from reference TRBV5-8 and TRBJ1-5, is EAGVTQSPTHLIKTRGQQATLRCSPISGHTSVYWYQQALGLGLQFLLWYDEGEERNRGNFPPRFSGRQFPNYSSELNVNALELEDSALYLCASHLQGTGQPQHFGDGTRLSIL.

This clone was observed a few times. The V call is TRBV4-3, the J call TRBJ2-3, with D perhaps matching TRBD2 (6 bases). CDR1 LGHNA and CDR2 YSLEER come from the germline V gene. V lost 4 bases, J lost 2 bases, and 10 bases lay in between. The CDR3 runs to 14 residues. The CDR3 DNA reads as TGCGCCAGCAGCCCCGGCGGGGTCACAGATACGCAGTATTTT. Translated, it gives CASSPGGVTDTQYF.

This rearrangement joins TRBV10-1 to TRBJ2-6; no firm D call. V gave up 3 bases and J gave up 0 bases, with 9 bases separating them. The V gene's germline CDR1 is WNHNN and CDR2 SYGVQD (reference sequence). This CDR3 contains 16 residues. The CDR3 here is CASSDFRLSGANVLTF. CDR3 DNA sequence: TGCGCCAGCAGTGACTTTAGACTCTCTGGGGCCAACGTCCTGACTTTC.

Points on this clone: The germline gene is not matched at one end of the junction; a read error may be the cause. The chain recombines TRBV6-6 with TRBJ1-4; 10 bases align to TRBD1. CDR3 length: 16 residues. Germline CDR1 reads MNHNY; CDR2 reads SVGAGI (reference sequence). In DNA, the CDR3 is TGTGCCAGCAGGGCCCAGACAGGGGGCTCCTATGAAGAACTGTTTTTT. This translates into CASRAQTGGSYEELFF.

The chain joins TRBV28 to TRBJ2-2, with 9 bases matching TRBD1. V gave up 7 bases and J gave up 2 bases; unmatched junction bases: 8. The CDR3 length is 16 residues. CDR1 and CDR2 from the germline V gene are MDHEN and SYDVKM. CDR3: CASIAQQGANTGELFF. The CDR3 coding sequence is TGTGCCAGCATAGCCCAACAGGGGGCAAACACCGGGGAGCTGTTTTTT. The full variable domain, its missing parts supplied by reference TRBV28 and TRBJ2-2, is DVKVTQSSRYLVKRTGEKVFLECVQDMDHENMFWYRQDPGLGLRLIYFSYDVKMKEKGDIPEGYSVSREKKERFSLILESASTNQTSMYLCASIAQQGANTGELFFGEGSRLTVL.

The gene calls are TRBV6-5 and TRBJ1-4, with 8 bases lining up with TRBD1. V dropped 6 bases and J dropped 3; count of bases not matched to a gene: 6. The length of the CDR3 is 15 residues. Germline-derived CDR1 and CDR2 are MNHEY and SVGAGI. CDR3 residues: CASSRTGSPNEKLFF. The DNA for the CDR3 is TGTGCCAGCAGCCGGACAGGGAGCCCTAATGAAAAACTGTTTTTT.

The V and J genes are TRBV4-2 and TRBJ1-4; a possible D gene is TRBD1 (6 bases). Trimming shortened V by 1 base and J by 12 bases, and 9 bases separated the two germline ends. Germline V lookup: CDR1 LGHNA, CDR2 YNFKEQ. This CDR3 has 12 residues. The CDR3 sequence is CASSQVQGELFF. CDR3 sequence (DNA): TGTGCCAGCAGCCAAGTACAGGGTGAACTGTTTTTT.

CDR3 sequence reads: CASNEDRVDEKLFF. The DNA for the CDR3 is TGTGCCAGCAATGAAGACAGGGTAGACGAAAAACTGTTTTTT. The chain links TRBV28 to TRBJ1-4; 7 nucleotides match TRBD1. V lost 7 bases, J lost 8 bases, and 10 bases stayed unmatched. The CDR3 runs to 14 residues. CDR1 and CDR2 (germline): MDHEN, SYDVKM.

The V call is TRBV6-5, the J call TRBJ1-4, with D unclear. This CDR3 has 15 amino acids. V lost 0 bases to trimming and J lost 3 bases, with 8 bases between them. Germline CDR1 MNHEY, CDR2 SVGAGI. The CDR3 here is CASSYSNTANEKLFF. The CDR3 DNA reads TGTGCCAGCAGTTACTCAAATACAGCTAATGAAAAACTGTTTTTT.

The chain combines TRBV7-6 with TRBJ2-5; perhaps TRBD1 as D (6 bases). Deletions cut 4 bases from V and 2 bases from J, with 14 bases between. Germline V CDR1 and CDR2: SGHVS, FNYEAQ. The CDR3 contains 15 residues. The DNA of the CDR3 is TGTGCCAGCAGCTCCATTGGTAGGGGGCAAGAGACCCAGTACTTC. Residues: CASSSIGRGQETQYF.

This clone was picked up a small number of times. The rearrangement links TRBV11-2 to TRBJ2-4; D uncertain. This CDR3 is built from 16 residues. Germline CDR1 reads SGHAT; CDR2 reads FQNNGV. V was clipped by 5 bases and J by 0 bases, with 14 bases between them. The CDR3 nucleotides read TGTGCCAGCAGCACCCCGGATAGACTAGCCAAAAACATTCAGTACTTC. Amino acid sequence: CASSTPDRLAKNIQYF.

The chain links TRBV7-8 to TRBJ2-7, with 9 bases identical to TRBD2. Per germline, CDR1 SGHVS and CDR2 FQNEAQ. The trim removed 8 bases at V and 4 bases at J, leaving 15 bases unmatched. The CDR3 is made up of 16 amino acids. This CDR3 reads CASQLRSGGSLYEQYV. Written as DNA, the CDR3 is TGTGCCAGCCAGCTAAGGAGCGGGGGGTCCCTTTACGAGCAGTACGTC.

The rearrangement joins TRBV29-1 to TRBJ1-5; D is perhaps TRBD1 (6 bases). Germline values: CDR1 SQVTM, CDR2 ANQGSEA. V gave up 0 bases and J gave up 1 base, with 7 bases separating them. This CDR3 contains 14 residues. The CDR3 region is CSVEDRGSNQPQHF. Written as DNA, the CDR3 is TGCAGCGTTGAAGACAGGGGCAGCAATCAGCCCCAGCATTTT.

The V call is TRBV7-2, the J call TRBJ2-3; 13 bases fit TRBD2. V trimming: 7 bases; J trimming: 2 bases; junction bases outside the gene matches: 6. This CDR3 comprises 16 residues. In germline, CDR1 is SGHTA, CDR2 FQGNSA. The CDR3 sequence is CASTLGLAGPTDTQYF. CDR3 DNA sequence: TGTGCCAGCACCCTGGGACTAGCGGGACCCACAGATACGCAGTATTTT.

As for this clone: The sample has other DNA sequences that encode this CDR3 too. The chain employs TRBV7-9 and TRBJ1-5; 7 bases are a match to TRBD1. CDR3 length equals 14 residues. Germline-derived CDR1 and CDR2 are SEHNR and FQNEAQ (reference sequence). V shed 1 base and J 7 bases; nucleotides not matched to a gene: 4. The CDR3 nucleotides are TGTGCCAGCAGCTTAGGACAGGGCGGACAGCCCCAGCATTTT. Its protein product is CASSLGQGGQPQHF.

The chain couples TRBV2 to TRBJ1-4, with TRBD1 matching over 7 bases. Germline-derived CDR1 and CDR2 are SNHLY and FYNNEI. V lost 6 bases and J lost 6; bases outside the gene matches: 7. The CDR3 runs to 14 residues. CDR3 region: CASSSQGLYEKLFF. CDR3 coding DNA: TGTGCCAGCAGCTCACAGGGGTTGTATGAAAAACTGTTTTTT.

Details on this clone: This sample includes further DNA sequences coding for the same CDR3. The chain uses TRBV7-9 and TRBJ2-3; D is possibly TRBD1 (6 bases). V dropped 4 bases and J dropped 3 bases, with 11 bases sitting between them. CDR3 size: 14 residues. In germline, CDR1 is SEHNR, CDR2 FQNEAQ (reference sequence). The CDR3 bases are TGTGCCAGCAGCTCAAGACAGGTGACAGATACGCAGTATTTT. It translates to CASSSRQVTDTQYF.